This T cell receptor beta chain was identified in a study of T-cell reconstitution after alpha-beta-depleted transplantation in children. General study results and limits: Hyperexpanded clones declined; after one year, newly produced T cells mostly supplied diversity.

Researchers prepared the TCRbeta library using unique molecular identifiers, the study reports. TCRdb passed the PCR reads through MiXCR, listing each CDR3 protein once. In the table there are fewer than 550,000 distinct CDR3 sequences, roughly 10% of which are singletons. The germline CDR1 and CDR2 sequences are SGHTA and FQGNSA. The CDR3 sequence is 15 residues long. With 1 base removed from V and 2 bases from J, the gap between germline ends came to 12 bases. This clonotype has only a few counts. Its specificity is not known. The receptor was derived from a female patient aged 2-10 years who had a stem cell transplant for aplastic anemia, so the T cells may come from the graft donor. The chain couples TRBV7-2 to TRBJ2-7; no firm D call. The material was PBMCs, mostly from graft donor cells, obtained 180 days after TCRalphabeta/CD19-depleted stem cell transplant. Written as DNA, the CDR3 is TGTGCCAGCAGCTTAGAGGCGGTTCGAACCTACGAGCAGTACTTC. Its protein is CASSLEAVRTYEQYF.